Given below is one T cell receptor beta chain in context. V lost 3 bases and J 6 bases, leaving 5 bases between the germline ends. The CDR3 loop spans 11 amino acids. The data originate from a study of blood T cell repertoires in COVID-19. How the authors handled the data: Amplification from reference gene primers served as the basis for estimated nucleated cell counts. Measured with immunoSEQ multiplex PCR; TCRdb has only the in-frame clones, and not every one. Clone size and the V and J calls come from that table; the DNA yielded D and trimming. Found here are about 300,000 clones, about nine tenths of them singletons; the top ten hold roughly 4%.

Sequencing used PBMCs or T cells enriched from blood (not recorded which). This clonotype was sampled from a man aged 25 to 40 who had recovered from COVID-19. This chain uses TRBV12-3 or TRBV12-4 with TRBJ1-1, with no clear D. The CDR3 bases are TGTGCCAGCAGTTTTCTTTCTGAAGCTTTCTTT. Translated: CASSFLSEAFF.